One and the same sample provided the 32 T cell receptor beta chains below, sequenced in a study of CD8+ T cells in alopecia areata. Sequencing used cDNA as its template, made by extracting RNA and reverse transcribing it. Assay used: immunoSEQ multiplex PCR; TCRdb lists only in-frame clones, some missing. This table holds some 180,000 clones, roughly 63% found once. The sample was CD4+ T cells sorted from blood, taken at week 0. Every receptor here comes from a human donor with alopecia areata.

The gene calls are TRBV30 and TRBJ1-1; 7 bases are a match to TRBD1. CDR1 and CDR2 from the germline V gene are GTSNPN and SVGIG (reference sequence). This CDR3 contains 14 residues. With 4 bases clipped from V and 0 bases from J, the junction kept 5 bases outside the gene matches. The CDR3 sequence is CAWNRGQVNTEAFF. For the CDR3, the DNA is TGTGCCTGGAACCGAGGACAGGTGAACACTGAAGCTTTCTTT. Variable domain in full (rest from reference TRBV30 and TRBJ1-1): SQTIHQWPATLVQPVGSPLSLECTVEGTSNPNLYWYRQAAGRGLQLLFYSVGIGQISSEVPQNLSASRPQDRQFILSSKKLLLSDSGFYLCAWNRGQVNTEAFFGQGTRLTVV.

The chain recombines TRBV11-2 with TRBJ2-1, with D uncertain. V was pared by 0 bases and J by 8 bases, with 2 bases between. The CDR3 runs to 11 residues. Per the germline V gene, CDR1 is SGHAT and CDR2 is FQNNGV. The CDR3 protein is CASSLEYEQFF. DNA of the CDR3: TGTGCCAGCAGCTTAGAATATGAGCAGTTCTTC.

The CDR3, as DNA: TGTGCCACCAGCATCCCGACAGGATTTGGCATTCAGTACTTC. Protein sequence: CATSIPTGFGIQYF. This chain uses TRBV15 with TRBJ2-4; possible D gene TRBD1, 6 bases. The CDR3 consists of 14 residues. Trimming cost V 4 bases and J 9 bases, with 16 bases left between them. Germline-derived CDR1 and CDR2 are LNHNV and YYDKDF (reference sequence). The variable domain in full, completed from reference TRBV15 and TRBJ2-4, reads DAMVIQNPRYQVTQFGKPVTLSCSQTLNHNVMYWYQQKSSQAPKLLFHYYDKDFNNEADTPDNFQSRRPNTSFCFLDIRSPGLGDTAMYLCATSIPTGFGIQYFGAGTRLSVL.

This sequence joins TRBV30 and TRBJ1-1; TRBD1 is a possible D gene (5 bases). Germline V gene data show CDR1 as GTSNPN and CDR2 as SVGIG (reference sequence). This CDR3 comprises 15 residues. The V and J ends lost 2 bases and 1 base respectively, with 14 bases between them. The CDR3 sequence is CAWSHPGTANTEAFF. The DNA of the CDR3 is TGTGCCTGGAGTCACCCCGGGACGGCGAACACTGAAGCTTTCTTT.

This rearrangement joins TRBV29-1 to TRBJ1-2, with D unclear. Trimming shortened V by 3 bases and J by 4 bases, and 9 bases separated the two germline ends. CDR3 length: 12 residues. Germline-derived CDR1 and CDR2 are SQVTM and ANQGSEA. CDR3 sequence (DNA): TGCAGCGTTGACGGGCAGCCCTATGGCTACACCTTC. Its protein is CSVDGQPYGYTF. The full variable domain, its missing parts supplied by reference TRBV29-1 and TRBJ1-2, is SAVISQKPSRDICQRGTSLTIQCQVDSQVTMMFWYRQQPGQSLTLIATANQGSEATYESGFVIDKFPISRPNLTFSTLTVSNMSPEDSSIYLCSVDGQPYGYTFGSGTRLTVV.

The chain carries TRBV5-1 and TRBJ1-1; D unclear. Germline values: CDR1 SGHRS, CDR2 YFSETQ. The germline V and J ends were trimmed by 0 bases and 0 bases, with 6 bases remaining between them. This CDR3 has 14 residues. The CDR3 nucleotides read TGCGCCAGCAGCTTGGCAGCTTTGAACACTGAAGCTTTCTTT. It yields the protein CASSLAALNTEAFF.

CDR3 DNA: TGTGCCAGCAGTTTAACCGAACGCACTGAAGCTTTCTTT. The encoded protein is CASSLTERTEAFF. V gene TRBV27 combines with J gene TRBJ1-1; D is unclear. V lost 2 bases to trimming and J lost 4 bases, with 8 bases between them. Germline V CDR1 and CDR2: MNHEY, SMNVEV (reference sequence). This CDR3 comprises 13 residues.

This clone has just one count. V usage is TRBV7-2 and J usage is TRBJ1-2; the D is unclear. The CDR3 contains 11 residues. Trimming cost V 8 bases and J 13 bases, with 17 bases left between them. In germline, CDR1 is SGHTA, CDR2 FQGNSA. The CDR3 coding sequence is TGTGCCAGCGCCGCGCGGTCTGAGCTCACCTTC. It encodes CASAARSELTF. Drawing the rest from reference TRBV7-2 and TRBJ1-2, the complete variable domain is GAGVSQSPSNKVTEKGKDVELRCDPISGHTALYWYRQSLGQGLEFLIYFQGNSAPDKSGLPSDRFSAERTGGSVSTLTIQRTQQEDSAVYLCASAARSELTFGSGTRLTVV.

This chain connects TRBV12-5 to TRBJ2-1; TRBD1 or TRBD2 may be the D gene (5 bases each). The V and J ends lost 5 bases and 9 bases respectively, with 11 bases between them. Looked up from germline, CDR1 is LGHNT and CDR2 is FRNRAP. The length of the CDR3 is 12 residues. CDR3 DNA sequence: TGTGCTAGTGGTACAAGGGGAGTTGAGCAGTTCTTC. This translates into CASGTRGVEQFF.

The V and J genes are TRBV29-1 and TRBJ2-7; D not resolved. The ends were cut back, 5 bases at V and 8 bases at J, with 10 bases in the middle. The germline gives CDR1 SQVTM, CDR2 ANQGSEA. The CDR3 has 10 residues. CDR3 loop: CSVTDDQQYF. The CDR3 DNA follows: TGCAGCGTTACCGACGACCAGCAGTACTTC.

The CDR3 DNA is TGTGCCTGGAGTGGAGCTGACTCCTACAATGAGCAGTTCTTC. This codes for CAWSGADSYNEQFF. This chain links TRBV30 with TRBJ2-1; unclear D gene. The CDR3 sequence is 14 residues long. CDR1 and CDR2 (germline): GTSNPN, SVGIG (reference sequence). The ends were cut back, 1 base at V and 0 bases at J, with 7 bases in the middle.

This clone was observed a few times. The CDR3 spells CSVDLSKGALTEAFF. CDR3 coding DNA: TGCAGCGTTGATCTTTCGAAGGGGGCGTTGACTGAAGCTTTCTTT. V usage is TRBV29-1 and J usage is TRBJ1-1; 7 bases are shared with TRBD1. Trimming cost V 3 bases and J 5 bases; bases outside gene matches: 12. This CDR3 is built from 15 residues. Germline CDR1 SQVTM, CDR2 ANQGSEA.

The rearrangement links TRBV4-3 to TRBJ1-2; D not resolved. The CDR3 is 14 amino acids. The germline V gene has CDR1 LGHNA and CDR2 YSLEER. Trimming removed 0 bases from V and 7 bases from J, with 12 bases in between. CDR3 DNA: TGCGCCAGCAGCCAAGATTCTTGGGGAGCTGGCTACACCTTC. This translates into CASSQDSWGAGYTF.

The CDR3 coding sequence is TGTGCCAGCAGTACCGGGACTGCTGCTTTAGGTGCTTTCTTT. It specifies CASSTGTAALGAFF. J is TRBJ1-1 and V is TRBV7-3; a weak D match, TRBD1 (5 bases). The V end lost 6 bases, the J end lost 11 bases, and 22 bases lay between the germline ends. In germline, CDR1 is SGHTA, CDR2 FQGTGA. CDR3 size: 14 residues.

The chain carries TRBV4-3 and TRBJ1-1; no clear D. CDR1 LGHNA and CDR2 YSLEER come from the germline V gene. The CDR3 sequence is 15 residues long. V lost 1 base and J lost 4, with 13 bases in between. DNA of the CDR3: TGCGCCAGCAGCCAAGTGATGGTCAGGAGCACTGAAGCTTTCTTT. This translates into CASSQVMVRSTEAFF.

This clone has a single count. The rearrangement joins TRBV15 to TRBJ2-2; D is unresolved. Trimming took off 3 bases at V and 9 bases at J, with 8 bases between the two ends. CDR1 and CDR2 (germline): LNHNV, YYDKDF (reference sequence). The CDR3 extends over 12 amino acids. The CDR3 spells CATSRPRRELFF. The CDR3 DNA sequence: TGTGCCACCAGCAGGCCTCGGAGGGAGCTGTTTTTT.

The CDR3 DNA follows: TGTGCCAGCAGCCCCCCGGGACGGGGACCACACGGGTCCTATAATTCACCCCTCCACTTT. Protein product: CASSPPGRGPHGSYNSPLHF. The rearrangement joins TRBV9 to TRBJ1-6; weak D call: TRBD1 (5 bases). Trimming left V 4 bases short and J 1 base short, with 24 bases between. There are 20 residues in the CDR3. CDR1 is SGDLS, CDR2 YYNGEE, per germline.

About this clone: At the DNA level, this CDR3 is encoded by other sequences in the same sample as well. The chain couples TRBV30 to TRBJ2-7, with a tentative D call TRBD2 (6 bases). Deletions cut 0 bases from V and 4 bases from J, with 7 bases between. This CDR3 has 12 amino acids. The germline CDR1 and CDR2 sequences are GTSNPN and SVGIG (reference sequence). CDR3 nucleotides: TGTGCCTGGAGTGTAGGAGGGTACGAGCAGTACTTC. It yields the protein CAWSVGGYEQYF.

The chain employs TRBV5-1 and TRBJ2-7; no definite D call. This CDR3 contains 12 residues. Germline V gene sequence: CDR1 SGHRS, CDR2 YFSETQ. Trimming shortened V by 5 bases and J by 3 bases, and 9 bases separated the two germline ends. Written as DNA, the CDR3 is TGCGCCAGCAGTCAGAGCGACTACGAGCAGTACTTC. Residues: CASSQSDYEQYF.

Turning to this clone: Other DNA sequences in this specimen translate into the identical CDR3. The gene calls are TRBV9 and TRBJ2-5; D ambiguous. Trimming took 3 bases from V and 0 from J, leaving 3 bases between them. The CDR3 totals 12 residues. Germline loops: CDR1 SGDLS, CDR2 YYNGEE. CDR3 sequence reads: CASSAHQETQYF. CDR3 sequence (DNA): TGTGCCAGCAGCGCACACCAAGAGACCCAGTACTTC. The variable domain in full, with the rest retrieved from reference TRBV9 and TRBJ2-5, is DSGVTQTPKHLITATGQRVTLRCSPRSGDLSVYWYQQSLDQGLQFLIQYYNGEERAKGNILERFSAQQFPDLHSELNLSSLELGDSALYFCASSAHQETQYFGPGTRLLVL.

The chain joins TRBV29-1 to TRBJ1-1, with 7 bases aligning to TRBD1. The V segment lost 4 bases and the J segment 4 bases; nucleotides outside the gene matches: 6. This CDR3 has 13 amino acids. Germline V lookup: CDR1 SQVTM, CDR2 ANQGSEA. The CDR3 loop is CSVAYRGSTEAFF. For the CDR3, the DNA is TGCAGCGTTGCGTACAGGGGAAGCACTGAAGCTTTCTTT.

The V call is TRBV28, the J call TRBJ1-2; D ambiguous. Germline assignment: CDR1 MDHEN and CDR2 SYDVKM. The V and J ends lost 7 bases and 4 bases respectively, with 10 bases between them. This CDR3 region has 12 residues. The CDR3 region has the DNA TGTGCCAGCAACCGGGTTGGCTATGGCTACACCTTC. Protein sequence: CASNRVGYGYTF.

About this clone itself: Other DNA sequences from this sample encode an identical CDR3 as well. This rearrangement joins TRBV27 to TRBJ2-7; D gene unclear. The CDR3 loop spans 12 amino acids. CDR1 and CDR2 from the germline V gene are MNHEY and SMNVEV (reference sequence). The ends were cut back, 3 bases at V and 7 bases at J, with 10 bases in the middle. CDR3 amino acids: CASSLPGGEQYF. Written as DNA, the CDR3 is TGTGCCAGCAGTTTGCCGGGTGGGGAGCAGTACTTC.

The rearrangement joins TRBV29-1 to TRBJ2-7; D may be TRBD1 (6 bases). The CDR3 is 14 amino acids. V was pared by 0 bases and J by 2 bases, with 11 bases between. Germline V gene data show CDR1 as SQVTM and CDR2 as ANQGSEA. The CDR3 loop reads CSVEEGGQPYEQYF. CDR3 in DNA: TGCAGCGTTGAAGAGGGCGGACAGCCCTACGAGCAGTACTTC.

The chain joins TRBV29-1 to TRBJ2-7; D gene ambiguous. V lost 2 bases and J 7 bases, leaving 12 bases between the germline ends. In germline, CDR1 is SQVTM, CDR2 ANQGSEA. The CDR3 spans 12 residues. The CDR3 region is CSVENPGREQYF. The CDR3, as DNA: TGCAGCGTTGAAAATCCGGGCAGGGAGCAGTACTTC.

V usage is TRBV29-1 and J usage is TRBJ2-7; D is undetermined. V lost 6 bases and J lost 5, with 11 bases in between. This CDR3 is built from 11 residues. Per germline, CDR1 SQVTM and CDR2 ANQGSEA. The CDR3 DNA is TGCAGCGTCGCATTGGGCCACGAGCAGTACTTC. Translating gives CSVALGHEQYF.

The chain has TRBV29-1 and TRBJ2-2; the D is unclear. This CDR3 has 13 amino acids. Germline CDR1 SQVTM, CDR2 ANQGSEA. V was pared by 3 bases and J by 3 bases, with 8 bases between. Here the CDR3 reads CSVDPWDTGELFF. CDR3 DNA sequence: TGCAGCGTTGACCCCTGGGACACCGGGGAGCTGTTTTTT.

V gene TRBV10-3 combines with J gene TRBJ1-1; possible D gene TRBD1, 6 bases. The CDR3 spans 15 residues. Germline CDR1 reads ENHRY; CDR2 reads SYGVKD. The V gene lost 8 bases and the J gene lost 0 bases, with 16 bases spanning the gap. CDR3 nucleotides: TGTGCCATCGGAACAGGGCGACCCATGAACACTGAAGCTTTCTTT. Protein: CAIGTGRPMNTEAFF.

This clone was seen only a few times. The V gene is TRBV7-2, the J gene TRBJ2-3, with TRBD1 matching over 9 bases. CDR1 SGHTA and CDR2 FQGNSA come from the germline V gene. There are 14 residues in the CDR3. The V segment lost 11 bases and the J segment 2 bases; nucleotides outside the gene matches: 8. CDR3 sequence: CAESGTGFTDTQYF. In nucleotides, the CDR3 is TGTGCCGAGTCAGGGACAGGGTTCACAGATACGCAGTATTTT.

The rearrangement uses TRBV30 and TRBJ2-1, with unresolved D. CDR1 and CDR2 from the germline V gene are GTSNPN and SVGIG (reference sequence). CDR3 length: 12 residues. The V end lost 0 bases, the J end lost 7 bases, and 7 bases lay between the germline ends. CDR3 loop: CAWSVMGNEQFF. DNA of the CDR3: TGTGCCTGGAGTGTAATGGGGAATGAGCAGTTCTTC. The whole variable domain, remainder taken from reference TRBV30 and TRBJ2-1, is SQTIHQWPATLVQPVGSPLSLECTVEGTSNPNLYWYRQAAGRGLQLLFYSVGIGQISSEVPQNLSASRPQDRQFILSSKKLLLSDSGFYLCAWSVMGNEQFFGPGTRLTVL.

The chain carries TRBV29-1 and TRBJ1-2; the D is unclear. V gave up 8 bases and J gave up 7 bases, with 14 bases separating them. CDR1 is SQVTM and CDR2 is ANQGSEA in the germline V gene. This CDR3 spans 11 amino acids. CDR3 sequence: CSRGHARGYTF. The CDR3 bases are TGCAGCCGAGGGCATGCGCGTGGCTACACCTTC.

The rearrangement joins TRBV4-3 to TRBJ1-2, with 9 bases that match TRBD1. The CDR3 consists of 14 residues. Germline V CDR1 and CDR2: LGHNA, YSLEER. V lost 5 bases and J lost 8; bases outside the gene matches: 9. CDR3 sequence: CASSSTGTGRGYTF. CDR3 sequence (DNA): TGCGCCAGCAGCTCGACCGGGACAGGGCGGGGCTACACCTTC.